These T cell receptor beta chains were read from a single sample in a study of blood T cell repertoires in COVID-19. The assay was immunoSEQ multiplex PCR, and TCRdb's table has in-frame clones only and misses some. The table includes 300,000 to 400,000 clones, 80% to 90% detected once. Sequencing was carried out using peripheral blood. The receptors were sampled from a man aged 45-60 years with active or convalescent COVID-19. Each CDR3 is given without its conserved first and last residue. The order of the fields is J gene, V gene, CDR3 protein.

TRBJ2-1	TRBV3-1/TRBV3-2	ASSGGASDYNEQF
TRBJ1-1	TRBV28	ASRLYTEAF
TRBJ2-1	TRBV7-3	ASSLRSGPTYNEQF
TRBJ1-1	TRBV4-3	ASSSGGNTEAF
TRBJ2-2	TRBV9	ASSVDEAGGDTGELF
TRBJ2-5	TRBV9	ASSVGTGQETQY
TRBJ2-2	TRBV6-5	AISGTGELF
TRBJ2-1	TRBV9	ASSLAGGRLNEQF
TRBJ2-7	TRBV2	ASNELTGGGDEQY
TRBJ2-3	TRBV2	ASSPQGGGTDTQY
TRBJ1-1	TRBV5-4	ASSLPPNTEAF
TRBJ2-1	TRBV4-2	ASSQGSSGGPWDNEQF
TRBJ2-6	TRBV30	AWDTGFSGANVLT
TRBJ1-1	TRBV7-2	ASSINKDRNTEAF
TRBJ1-3	TRBV2	ASSPRQSSLKNTIY
TRBJ2-1	TRBV5-1	ASSLGDSDGNEQF
TRBJ1-5	TRBV28	ASIPSFNQPQH
TRBJ1-3	TRBV14	ASSQVSSGNTIY
TRBJ2-7	TRBV27	ASSLGQGAYEQY
TRBJ1-6	TRBV5-4	ATREIGGIMGSPLH
TRBJ2-1	TRBV10-3	AISQDRGYNEQF
TRBJ1-1	TRBV6-2/TRBV6-3	ASSYLTGGRTEAF
TRBJ1-1	TRBV18	ASSPFRGMNTEAF
TRBJ2-2	TRBV2	ASSDFRRVGTGELF
TRBJ2-3	TRBV7-2	ASSLDNWSTDTQY
TRBJ1-2	TRBV5-4	ASSRDSYGYT
TRBJ1-3	TRBV28	ASSSLHRSGNTIY
TRBJ1-6	TRBV2	ATGTGNSPLH
TRBJ2-3	TRBV29-1	SVGTSGRAPTDTQY
TRBJ1-2	TRBV2	ASRNGQGVYGYT